These 23 T cell receptor beta chains originate from one sample sequenced in a study of blood T cell repertoires in COVID-19. TCRdb's table, derived via immunoSEQ multiplex PCR, lists solely in-frame clones and lacks some. Of about 170,000 clones listed, around nine tenths are singletons. The sequenced sample consisted of peripheral blood. The receptors shown here come from a young man with active or convalescent COVID-19.

This clone has only a few counts. The rearrangement joins TRBV5-6 to TRBJ1-5, with D perhaps matching TRBD1 (5 bases). Per the germline V gene, CDR1 is SGHDT and CDR2 is YYEEEE. There are 14 residues in the CDR3. The V end lost 0 bases, the J end lost 7 bases, and 11 bases lay between the germline ends. The CDR3 loop reads CASSLVGGDQPQHF. The CDR3 region has the DNA TGTGCCAGCAGCTTGGTGGGGGGTGACCAGCCCCAGCATTTT.

This chain links TRBV7-3 with TRBJ2-1; 8 bases map to TRBD2. This CDR3 is 15 amino acids long. V trimming: 6 bases; J trimming: 0 bases; junction bases outside the gene matches: 4. The germline V gene encodes CDR1 SGHTA and CDR2 FQGTGA. The chain's CDR3 is CASRQSGSSYNEQFF. DNA of the CDR3: TGTGCCAGCAGACAAAGCGGGAGCTCCTACAATGAGCAGTTCTTC.

The count of this clone is one. The chain employs TRBV5-5 and TRBJ1-5; D is undetermined. Trimming removed 2 bases from V and 8 bases from J, with 11 bases in between. The germline CDR1 and CDR2 sequences are SGHKS and YYEKEE (reference sequence). The CDR3 consists of 13 residues. CDR3 region: CASSLAPPEPQHF. CDR3 DNA: TGTGCCAGCAGCTTAGCCCCCCCGGAGCCCCAGCATTTT. Full variable domain (remainder filled in from reference TRBV5-5 and TRBJ1-5): DAGVTQSPTHLIKTRGQQVTLRCSPISGHKSVSWYQQVLGQGPQFIFQYYEKEERGRGNFPDRFSARQFPNYSSELNVNALLLGDSALYLCASSLAPPEPQHFGDGTRLSIL.

The chain combines TRBV11-2 with TRBJ2-1; 7 nucleotides match TRBD2. Germline V gene sequence: CDR1 SGHAT, CDR2 FQNNGV. The CDR3 sequence is 13 residues long. Losses at the gene ends were 7 bases for V and 4 bases for J; bases not matched to a gene: 4. The CDR3, as DNA: TGTGCCAGCATTAGGGACTATTACAATGAGCAGTTCTTC. The encoded protein is CASIRDYYNEQFF.

V and J are TRBV2 and TRBJ1-6, with unresolved D. The germline V and J ends were trimmed by 2 bases and 3 bases, with 23 bases remaining between them. The CDR3 covers 20 residues. The V gene's germline CDR1 is SNHLY and CDR2 FYNNEI. DNA for the CDR3: TGTGCCAGCAGTGAACCAACCAATGGAGGGTCCTCCTTCTATAATTCACCCCTCCACTTT. Translating gives CASSEPTNGGSSFYNSPLHF.

The V and J genes are TRBV28 and TRBJ2-7; TRBD1 matches 7 bases. CDR1 and CDR2 from the germline V gene are MDHEN and SYDVKM. This CDR3 region has 13 residues. With 6 bases clipped from V and 1 base from J, the junction kept 3 bases outside the gene matches. CDR3 loop: CASRDRRSYEQYV. CDR3 sequence (DNA): TGTGCCAGCAGGGACAGGCGTTCCTACGAGCAGTACGTC.

The chain employs TRBV11-2 and TRBJ2-1; unclear D gene. CDR1 SGHAT and CDR2 FQNNGV come from the germline V gene. This CDR3 comprises 13 residues. The V end was cut by 1 base, the J end by 5 bases, with 6 bases between. CDR3 amino acids: CASSLGRDNEQFF. The CDR3 DNA sequence: TGTGCCAGCAGCTTAGGACGGGACAATGAGCAGTTCTTC.

The sample holds one count of this clone. This chain joins TRBV15 and TRBJ2-7; possible D gene TRBD2, 5 bases. Germline-derived CDR1 and CDR2 are LNHNV and YYDKDF (reference sequence). Trimming took off 1 base at V and 2 bases at J, with 15 bases between the two ends. CDR3 length: 16 residues. The CDR3 reads CATSRGWGDTTYEQYF. CDR3 DNA sequence: TGTGCCACCAGCAGAGGTTGGGGAGACACAACCTACGAGCAGTACTTC.

The chain has TRBV5-6 and TRBJ1-2, with D tentatively TRBD1 (6 bases). The CDR3 loop spans 12 amino acids. Deletions cut 4 bases from V and 4 bases from J, with 8 bases between. Germline lookup yields CDR1 SGHDT and CDR2 YYEEEE. The CDR3 nucleotides are TGTGCCAGCAGCCGAGGGGGCTATGGCTACACCTTC. Protein sequence: CASSRGGYGYTF. Full variable domain (rest looked up from reference TRBV5-6 and TRBJ1-2): DAGVTQSPTHLIKTRGQQVTLRCSPKSGHDTVSWYQQALGQGPQFIFQYYEEEERQRGNFPDRFSGHQFPNYSSELNVNALLLGDSALYLCASSRGGYGYTFGSGTRLTVV.

The rearrangement joins TRBV6-5 to TRBJ2-5; TRBD1 is a possible D gene (5 bases). The V and J ends lost 6 bases and 5 bases respectively, with 7 bases between them. The CDR3 loop spans 11 amino acids. In germline, CDR1 is MNHEY, CDR2 SVGAGI. The DNA of the CDR3 is TGTGCCAGCAGAGGGGTGGAGACCCAGTACTTC. It translates to CASRGVETQYF.

The chain uses TRBV28 and TRBJ1-3; D possibly corresponds to TRBD1 (6 bases). Trimming took off 4 bases at V and 0 bases at J, with 16 bases between the two ends. In germline, CDR1 is MDHEN, CDR2 SYDVKM. The CDR3 is made up of 17 amino acids. The CDR3: CASSSRWTVRSGNTIYF. The CDR3 DNA reads as TGTGCCAGCAGTTCCAGATGGACAGTCCGCTCTGGAAACACCATATATTTT.

The J gene is TRBJ1-2, the V gene TRBV2, with unresolved D. CDR3 length: 13 amino acids. V lost 2 bases to trimming and J lost 8 bases, with 12 bases between them. CDR1 and CDR2 from the germline V gene are SNHLY and FYNNEI. Here the CDR3 DNA reads TGTGCCAGCAGTGAACAACGACTAAGGGGCTACACCTTC. Its translation is CASSEQRLRGYTF.

In regard to this clone: One junction end does not reproduce the germline sequence, and a read error may be involved. The chain couples TRBV5-4 to TRBJ1-6, with TRBD1 identical over 8 bases. Per the germline V gene, CDR1 is SGHNT and CDR2 is YYREEE (reference sequence). The CDR3 contains 13 residues. Here the CDR3 reads CASSGQGNLPLHF. CDR3 sequence (DNA): TGTGCCAGCAGCGGACAGGGTAATTTACCCCTCCACTTT.

V gene TRBV4-2 combines with J gene TRBJ2-7, with TRBD1 as a possible D gene (5 bases). This CDR3 region has 15 residues. Per the germline V gene, CDR1 is LGHNA and CDR2 is YNFKEQ. V was clipped by 3 bases and J by 2 bases, with 14 bases between them. CDR3 DNA: TGTGCCAGCAGCCAGAAAGACAGCGATGCCTACGAGCAGTACTTC. Translating gives CASSQKDSDAYEQYF.

The chain couples TRBV28 to TRBJ2-1; TRBD2 agrees at 7 bases. The germline CDR1 and CDR2 sequences are MDHEN and SYDVKM. Trimming removed 6 bases from V and 2 bases from J; junction bases left unmatched: 4. CDR3 length: 14 residues. As DNA, the CDR3 is TGTGCCAGCAGAGGCCTAGCGGCCTACAATGAGCAGTTCTTC. It yields the protein CASRGLAAYNEQFF.

V gene TRBV5-4 combines with J gene TRBJ1-2; weak D call: TRBD1 (6 bases). The V end lost 2 bases, the J end lost 4 bases, and 18 bases lay between the germline ends. Germline V CDR1 and CDR2: SGHNT, YYREEE (reference sequence). The CDR3 is made up of 16 amino acids. As DNA, the CDR3 is TGTGCCAGCAGCTTCGAAGGGACAAAGACCCGCTATGGCTACACCTTC. Protein sequence: CASSFEGTKTRYGYTF.

The chain has TRBV6-5 and TRBJ2-2, with a tentative D call TRBD2 (7 bases). The germline CDR1 and CDR2 sequences are MNHEY and SVGAGI. The CDR3 covers 16 residues. V was clipped by 4 bases and J by 4 bases, with 16 bases between them. The DNA of the CDR3 is TGTGCCAGCAGTTGGGAGGGGGGGTTGCTCACCGGGGAGCTGTTTTTT. This sequence encodes CASSWEGGLLTGELFF.

The rearrangement links TRBV7-9 to TRBJ2-7; D unclear. The CDR3 is 16 amino acids. V was shortened by 5 bases and J by 4 bases, with 21 bases between the two germline ends. The germline CDR1 and CDR2 sequences are SEHNR and FQNEAQ (reference sequence). CDR3 in amino acids: CASSPPTAGTKYEQYV. The DNA for the CDR3 is TGTGCCAGCAGCCCCCCTACTGCAGGAACCAAATACGAGCAGTACGTC.

CDR3 protein: CASSWIQGAGELFF. The CDR3 nucleotides read TGCGCCAGCAGCTGGATACAGGGAGCCGGGGAGCTGTTTTTT. This chain connects TRBV5-1 to TRBJ2-2; possible D gene TRBD1, 6 bases. Germline values: CDR1 SGHRS, CDR2 YFSETQ. The CDR3 sequence is 14 residues long. Between the trimmed V and J ends, which lost 3 bases and 6 bases, there was a span of 12 bases.

The chain joins TRBV4-3 to TRBJ2-7; maybe TRBD1 (6 bases). The CDR3 runs to 12 residues. Trimming removed 0 bases from V and 10 bases from J, with 10 bases in between. Germline V lookup: CDR1 LGHNA, CDR2 YSLEER. CDR3 sequence (DNA): TGCGCCAGCAGCCAAGATACAGGGTTTCAGTACTTC. Translation gives CASSQDTGFQYF.

The rearrangement joins TRBV5-1 to TRBJ2-2; TRBD2 agrees at 11 bases. The trim removed 0 bases at V and 6 bases at J, leaving 1 base unmatched. The CDR3 totals 15 residues. Germline V gene data show CDR1 as SGHRS and CDR2 as YFSETQ. The CDR3 DNA follows: TGCGCCAGCAGCTTGGATAGCGGGGGGGCCGGGGAGCTGTTTTTT. Encoded protein: CASSLDSGGAGELFF.

The genes are TRBV7-2 and TRBJ2-7, with TRBD2 matching 11 bases. This CDR3 is 15 amino acids long. Germline CDR1 reads SGHTA; CDR2 reads FQGNSA. With 1 base clipped from V and 6 bases from J, the junction kept 5 bases outside the gene matches. The CDR3 protein is CASSLDGLAGGEQYF. The CDR3 nucleotides read TGTGCCAGCAGCTTAGATGGACTAGCGGGTGGCGAGCAGTACTTC.

This chain links TRBV28 with TRBJ1-2; 8 bases agree with TRBD1. CDR3 length: 13 amino acids. The germline CDR1 and CDR2 sequences are MDHEN and SYDVKM. The V segment lost 5 bases and the J segment 5 bases; nucleotides outside the gene matches: 4. This CDR3 is CASSRRQGYGYTF. Written as DNA, the CDR3 is TGTGCCAGCAGTCGGCGACAGGGGTATGGCTACACCTTC.